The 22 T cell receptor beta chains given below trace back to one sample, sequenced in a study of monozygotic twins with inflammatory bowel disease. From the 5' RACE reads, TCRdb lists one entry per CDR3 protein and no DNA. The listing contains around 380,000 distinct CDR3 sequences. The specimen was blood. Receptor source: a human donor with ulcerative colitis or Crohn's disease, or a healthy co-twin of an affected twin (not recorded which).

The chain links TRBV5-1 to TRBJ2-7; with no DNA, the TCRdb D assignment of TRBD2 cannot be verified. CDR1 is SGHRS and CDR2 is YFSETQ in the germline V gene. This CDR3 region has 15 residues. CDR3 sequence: CASSLGTSGPYEQYF.

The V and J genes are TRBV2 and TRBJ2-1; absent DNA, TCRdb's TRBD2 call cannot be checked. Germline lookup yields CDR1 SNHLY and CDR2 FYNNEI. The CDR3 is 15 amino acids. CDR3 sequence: CASSEELAGANEQFF.

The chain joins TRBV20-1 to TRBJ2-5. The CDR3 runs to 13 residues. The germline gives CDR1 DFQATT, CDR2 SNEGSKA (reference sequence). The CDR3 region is CSARDTRQETQYF.

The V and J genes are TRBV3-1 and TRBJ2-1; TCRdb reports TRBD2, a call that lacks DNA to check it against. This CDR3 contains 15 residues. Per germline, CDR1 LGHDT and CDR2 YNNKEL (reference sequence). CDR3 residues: CASSQREGSYNEQFF.

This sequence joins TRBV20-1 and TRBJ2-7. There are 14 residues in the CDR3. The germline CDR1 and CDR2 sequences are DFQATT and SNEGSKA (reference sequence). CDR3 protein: CSARNSQDGYEQYF.

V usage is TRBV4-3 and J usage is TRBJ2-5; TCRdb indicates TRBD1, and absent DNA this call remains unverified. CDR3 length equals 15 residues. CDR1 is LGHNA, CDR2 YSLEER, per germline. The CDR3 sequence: CASSRGTDVVETQYF.

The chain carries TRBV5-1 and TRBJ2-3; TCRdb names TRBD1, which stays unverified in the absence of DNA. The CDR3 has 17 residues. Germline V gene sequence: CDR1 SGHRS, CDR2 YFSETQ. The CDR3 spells CASSPYVTPRGSDTQYF.

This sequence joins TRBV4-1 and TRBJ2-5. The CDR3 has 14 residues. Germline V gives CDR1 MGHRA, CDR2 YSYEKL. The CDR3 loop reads CASSQDDGSETQYF.

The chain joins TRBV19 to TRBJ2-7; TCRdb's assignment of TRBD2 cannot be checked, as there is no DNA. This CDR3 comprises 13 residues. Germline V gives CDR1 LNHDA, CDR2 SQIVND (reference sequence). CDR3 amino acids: CASSKEGTYEQYF.

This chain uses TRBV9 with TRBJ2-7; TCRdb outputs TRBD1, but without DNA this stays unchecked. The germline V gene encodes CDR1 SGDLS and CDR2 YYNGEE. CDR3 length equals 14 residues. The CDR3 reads CASSRGEYSYEQYF.

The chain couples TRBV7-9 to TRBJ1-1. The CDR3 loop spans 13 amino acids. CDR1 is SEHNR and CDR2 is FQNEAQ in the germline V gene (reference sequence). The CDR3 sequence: CASSLGWKAEAFF.

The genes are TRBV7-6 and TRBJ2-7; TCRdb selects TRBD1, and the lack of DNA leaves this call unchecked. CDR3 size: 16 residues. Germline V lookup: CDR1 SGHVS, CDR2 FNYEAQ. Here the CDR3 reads CASSATGTGSPYEQYF. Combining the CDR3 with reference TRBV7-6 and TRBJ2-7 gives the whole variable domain GAGVSQSPRYKVTKRGQDVALRCDPISGHVSLYWYRQALGQGPEFLTYFNYEAQQDKSGLPNDRFSAERPEGSISTLTIQRTEQRDSAMYRCASSATGTGSPYEQYFGPGTRLTVT.

CDR3 amino acids: CASSQDWVTSIGTGELFF. V and J are TRBV4-2 and TRBJ2-2; TCRdb reports TRBD2, a call that lacks DNA to check it against. This CDR3 is built from 18 residues. Looked up from germline, CDR1 is LGHNA and CDR2 is YNFKEQ.

CDR3 sequence reads: CASSYSQGPIYEQYF. This sequence joins TRBV6-5 and TRBJ2-7; no DNA is available, so the TRBD1 call from TCRdb remains unchecked. This CDR3 has 15 amino acids. Germline V gene sequence: CDR1 MNHEY, CDR2 SVGAGI.

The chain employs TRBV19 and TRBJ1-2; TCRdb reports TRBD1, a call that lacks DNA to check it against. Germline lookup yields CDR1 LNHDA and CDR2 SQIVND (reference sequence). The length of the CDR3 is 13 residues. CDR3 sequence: CASSKQGSYGYTF.

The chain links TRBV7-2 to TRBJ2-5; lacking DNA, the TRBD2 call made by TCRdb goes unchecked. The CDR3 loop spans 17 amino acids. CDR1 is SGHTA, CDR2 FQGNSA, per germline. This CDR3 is CASSSWTSGRMVKTQYF.

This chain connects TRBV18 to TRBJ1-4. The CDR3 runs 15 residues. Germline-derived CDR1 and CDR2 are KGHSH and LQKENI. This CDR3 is CASSPDGATNEKLFF.

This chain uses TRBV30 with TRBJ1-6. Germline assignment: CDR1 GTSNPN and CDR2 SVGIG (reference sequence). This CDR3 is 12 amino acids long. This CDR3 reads CAWSVDGLLLHF.

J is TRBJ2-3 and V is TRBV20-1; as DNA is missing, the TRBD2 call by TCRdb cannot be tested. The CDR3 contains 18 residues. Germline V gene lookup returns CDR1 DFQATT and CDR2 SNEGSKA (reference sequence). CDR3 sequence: CSAVQRAGGLQYTDTQYF.

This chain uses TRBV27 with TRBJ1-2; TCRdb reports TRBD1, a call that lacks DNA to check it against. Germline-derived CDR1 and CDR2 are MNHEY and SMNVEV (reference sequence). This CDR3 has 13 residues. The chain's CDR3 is CASSLGGQSGYTF.

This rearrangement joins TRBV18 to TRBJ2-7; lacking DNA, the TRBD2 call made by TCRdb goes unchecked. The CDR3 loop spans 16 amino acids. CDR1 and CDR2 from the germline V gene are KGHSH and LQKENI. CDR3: CASSPRASGNSYEQYF. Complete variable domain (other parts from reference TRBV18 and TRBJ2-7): NAGVMQNPRHLVRRRGQEARLRCSPMKGHSHVYWYRQLPEEGLKFMVYLQKENIIDESGMPKERFSAEFPKEGPSILRIQQVVRGDSAAYFCASSPRASGNSYEQYFGPGTRLTVT.

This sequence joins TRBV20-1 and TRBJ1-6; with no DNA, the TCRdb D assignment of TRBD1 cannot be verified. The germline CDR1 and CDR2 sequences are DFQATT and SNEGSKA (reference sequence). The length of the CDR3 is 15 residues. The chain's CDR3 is CSARAPTGQGSPLHF.